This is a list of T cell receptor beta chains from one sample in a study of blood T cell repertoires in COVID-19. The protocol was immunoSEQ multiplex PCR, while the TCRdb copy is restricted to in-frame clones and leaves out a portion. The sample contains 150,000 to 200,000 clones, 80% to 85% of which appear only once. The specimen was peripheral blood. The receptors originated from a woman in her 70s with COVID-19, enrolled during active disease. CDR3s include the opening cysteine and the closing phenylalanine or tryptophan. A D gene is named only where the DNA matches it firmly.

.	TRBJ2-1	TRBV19	CASRKEGSYNEQFF	TGTGCCAGTAGAAAAGAGGGCTCCTACAATGAGCAGTTCTTC
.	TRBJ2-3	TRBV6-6	CASSHGQIPDPIFTDTQYF	TGTGCCAGCAGTCATGGACAGATCCCGGACCCAATCTTCACAGATACGCAGTATTTT
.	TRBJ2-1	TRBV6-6	CASGTQPSSYNEQFF	TGTGCCAGCGGGACACAGCCTAGCTCCTACAATGAGCAGTTCTTC
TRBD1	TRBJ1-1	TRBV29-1	CSVTTGGTEAFF	TGCAGCGTTACGACAGGGGGCACTGAAGCTTTCTTT
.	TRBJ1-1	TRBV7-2	CASSLRGFGTEAFF	TGTGCCAGCAGCTTGAGAGGATTCGGGACTGAAGCTTTCTTT
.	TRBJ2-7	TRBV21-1	CASSSPGLAGSRDEQYF	TGTGCCAGCAGTTCACCGGGACTAGCGGGATCTAGGGACGAGCAGTACTTC
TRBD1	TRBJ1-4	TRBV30	CAWSYQGARDEKLFF	TGTGCCTGGAGTTACCAGGGGGCTCGGGATGAAAAACTGTTTTTT
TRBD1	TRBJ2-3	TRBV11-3	CASSLGRGQDTQYF	TGTGCCAGCAGCTTAGGCAGGGGGCAAGATACGCAGTATTTT
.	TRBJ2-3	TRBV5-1	CASSLDYATDTQYF	TGCGCCAGCAGCCTGGACTACGCCACAGATACGCAGTATTTT
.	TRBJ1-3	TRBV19	CASRPAGSGNTIYF	TGTGCCAGCAGACCGGCGGGGTCTGGAAACACCATATATTTT
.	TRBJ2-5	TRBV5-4	CASSLKGYQETQYF	TGTGCCAGCAGCTTGAAGGGGTACCAAGAGACCCAGTACTTC
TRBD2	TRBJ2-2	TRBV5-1	CASFPRLAGTGELFF	TGCGCCAGCTTCCCCAGACTAGCTGGCACCGGGGAGCTGTTTTTT
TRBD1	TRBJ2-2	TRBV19	CASRSTGGARGNTGELFF	TGTGCCAGTAGGTCGACAGGGGGCGCGAGGGGAAACACCGGGGAGCTGTTTTTT
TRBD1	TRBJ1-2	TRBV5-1	CASSVGTGYYGYTF	TGCGCCAGCAGCGTCGGGACAGGTTACTATGGCTACACCTTC
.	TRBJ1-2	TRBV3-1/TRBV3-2	CASSLVTAAGGRGYTF	TGTGCCAGCAGCCTAGTGACGGCAGCGGGTGGTCGTGGCTACACCTTC
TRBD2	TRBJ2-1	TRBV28	CASSSPSLADNEQFF	TGTGCCAGCAGTTCGCCGTCTCTAGCGGACAATGAGCAGTTCTTC